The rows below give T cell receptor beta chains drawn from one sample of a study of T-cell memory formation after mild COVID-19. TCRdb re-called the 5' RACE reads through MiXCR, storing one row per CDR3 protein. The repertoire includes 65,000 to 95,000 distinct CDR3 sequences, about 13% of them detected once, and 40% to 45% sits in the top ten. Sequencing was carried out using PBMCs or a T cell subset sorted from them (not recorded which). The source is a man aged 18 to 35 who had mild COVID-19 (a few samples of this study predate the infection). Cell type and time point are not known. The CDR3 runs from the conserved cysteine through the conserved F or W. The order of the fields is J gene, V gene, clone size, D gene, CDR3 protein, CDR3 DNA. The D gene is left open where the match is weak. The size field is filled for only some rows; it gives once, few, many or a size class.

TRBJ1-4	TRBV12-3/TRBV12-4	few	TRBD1	CASSGTDRGTNEKLFF	TGTGCCAGCAGTGGCACGGACAGGGGCACTAATGAAAAACTGTTTTTT
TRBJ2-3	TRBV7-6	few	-	CASSLVTSRTDTQYF	TGTGCCAGCAGCTTAGTTACTAGCCGAACAGATACGCAGTATTTT
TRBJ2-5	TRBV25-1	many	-	CASSGRDQGETQYF	TGTGCCAGCAGTGGTCGGGACCAAGGGGAGACCCAGTACTTC
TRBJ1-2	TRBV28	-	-	CASSFTQGVGANYGYTF	TGTGCCAGCAGTTTCACGCAGGGAGTCGGCGCTAACTATGGCTACACCTTC
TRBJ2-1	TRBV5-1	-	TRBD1	CASRYRDRGVDEQVF	TGCGCCAGCCGATATCGGGACAGGGGGGTTGATGAGCAGGTCTTC
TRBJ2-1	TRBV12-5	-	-	CASGEGQNNEQFF	TGTGCTAGTGGAGAAGGGCAAAACAATGAGCAGTTCTTC
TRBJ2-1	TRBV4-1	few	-	CASSRDFEDNEQFF	TGCGCCAGCAGCCGGGACTTCGAAGACAATGAGCAGTTCTTC
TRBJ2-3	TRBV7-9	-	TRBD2	CASSPLAGGLEF	TGTGCCAGCAGCCCACTAGCGGGGGGCTTGGAGTTT
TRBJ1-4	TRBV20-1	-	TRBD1	CSADPGGFANEKLFF	TGCAGTGCTGACCCAGGGGGCTTCGCTAATGAAAAACTGTTTTTT
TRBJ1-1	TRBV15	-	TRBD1	CATSRGTGVDEAFF	TGTGCCACCAGCAGAGGGACAGGGGTTGATGAAGCTTTCTTT
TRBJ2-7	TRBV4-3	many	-	CASSQDREGTYEQYF	TGCGCCAGCAGCCAAGATCGAGAGGGTACCTACGAGCAGTACTTC
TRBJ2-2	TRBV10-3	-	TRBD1	CAISGPQGWGPNTGELFF	TGTGCCATCAGTGGTCCACAGGGGTGGGGCCCGAACACCGGGGAGCTGTTTTTT
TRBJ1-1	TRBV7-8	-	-	CASSRDTRNTEAFF	TGTGCCAGCAGTCGGGACACTCGGAACACTGAAGCTTTCTTT
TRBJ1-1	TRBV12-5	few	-	CASGLVLGVSVTEAFF	TGTGCTAGTGGTTTGGTACTTGGGGTGTCGGTCACTGAAGCTTTCTTT
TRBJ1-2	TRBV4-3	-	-	CASSQDLGDYGYTF	TGCGCCAGCAGCCAAGATCTGGGAGACTATGGCTACACCTTC
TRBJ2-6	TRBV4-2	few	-	CASSPETTGANVLTF	TGTGCCAGCAGCCCGGAGACAACTGGGGCCAACGTCCTGACTTTC
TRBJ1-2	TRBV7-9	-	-	CASSLAEVARVYGYTF	TGTGCCAGCAGCTTAGCTGAGGTAGCTCGCGTCTATGGCTACACCTTC
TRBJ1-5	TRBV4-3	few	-	CASSQGSAGNQPQHF	TGCGCCAGCAGCCAAGGATCCGCAGGGAACCAGCCCCAGCATTTT
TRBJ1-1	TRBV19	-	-	CASSQTHFMNTEAFF	TGTGCCAGTAGTCAGACCCACTTCATGAACACTGAAGCTTTCTTT
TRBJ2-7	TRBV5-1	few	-	CASSLEPGLTSYEQYF	TGCGCCAGCAGCTTAGAACCGGGACTGACCTCCTACGAGCAGTACTTC
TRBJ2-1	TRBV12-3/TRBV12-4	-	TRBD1	CASSSQGNHEQFF	TGTGCCAGCAGTTCACAGGGGAACCATGAGCAGTTCTTC
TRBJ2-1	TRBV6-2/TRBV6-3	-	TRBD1	CASSYGTGIYNEQFF	TGTGCCAGCAGTTACGGGACAGGGATCTACAATGAGCAGTTCTTC
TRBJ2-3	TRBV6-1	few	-	CASTLRGSDTQYF	TGTGCCAGCACCCTCCGGGGCTCAGATACGCAGTATTTT
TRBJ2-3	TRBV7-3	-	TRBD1	CASSSQGATDTQYF	TGTGCCAGCAGCTCCCAGGGGGCAACAGATACGCAGTATTTT
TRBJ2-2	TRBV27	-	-	CASSKRDRANTGELFF	TGTGCCAGCAGCAAACGGGACCGCGCGAACACCGGGGAGCTGTTTTTT
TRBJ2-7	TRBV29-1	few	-	CSVVKSSYEQYF	TGCAGCGTTGTGAAATCCTCCTACGAGCAGTACTTC
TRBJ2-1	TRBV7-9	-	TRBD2	CASSLAGLADNEQFF	TGTGCCAGCAGCTTAGCGGGACTAGCGGACAATGAGCAGTTCTTC
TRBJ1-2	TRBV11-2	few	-	CASSFPKEGGRGGYTF	TGTGCCAGCAGCTTCCCGAAGGAGGGGGGAAGGGGTGGCTACACCTTC
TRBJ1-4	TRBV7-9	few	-	CASSPQGGPEKLFF	TGTGCCAGCAGTCCTCAGGGAGGTCCTGAAAAACTGTTTTTT
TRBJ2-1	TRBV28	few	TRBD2	CASSFASGGANEQFF	TGTGCCAGCAGTTTTGCCAGCGGGGGGGCGAATGAGCAGTTCTTC
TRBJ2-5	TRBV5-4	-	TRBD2	CASSNSREETQYF	TGTGCCAGCAGTAACTCGCGGGAGGAGACCCAGTACTTC
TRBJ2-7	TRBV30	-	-	CAWSFGAGFNEQYF	TGTGCCTGGAGTTTCGGCGCAGGGTTTAACGAGCAGTACTTC